The 7 T cell receptor beta chains below all came from one sample that was sequenced in a study of blood T cell repertoires in COVID-19. The method was immunoSEQ multiplex PCR; TCRdb's version includes in-frame clones alone and lacks a portion of them. The sample gives tens of thousands of clones, roughly 90% of which show up once; 5.3% is in the top ten. Sequenced input: peripheral blood. These TCRs come from a man aged 50 to 60 with acute or convalescent COVID-19.

In its sample, this clone was seen once. The chain links TRBV7-9 to TRBJ1-2, with D uncertain. The V and J ends lost 2 bases and 7 bases respectively, with 8 bases between them. Germline CDR1 reads SEHNR; CDR2 reads FQNEAQ (reference sequence). The CDR3 consists of 12 residues. The CDR3 coding sequence is TGTGCCAGCAGCTTATTTCGGGGTGGCTACACCTTC. Its translation: CASSLFRGGYTF.

The chain is built from TRBV6-5 and TRBJ1-4, with 7 bases lining up with TRBD1. CDR3 length: 15 amino acids. Trimming removed 9 bases from V and 3 bases from J; junction bases left unmatched: 10. Germline CDR1 and CDR2: MNHEY and SVGAGI. In DNA, the CDR3 is TGTGCCAGTTACATATACGGGACAGCTAATGAAAAACTGTTTTTT. Amino acids: CASYIYGTANEKLFF.

The CDR3 loop is CASSLGQPNQPQHF. In DNA, the CDR3 is TGTGCCAGCAGCTTAGGACAGCCGAATCAGCCCCAGCATTTT. The chain combines TRBV7-9 with TRBJ1-5, with a possible D match to TRBD1 (5 bases). CDR1 SEHNR and CDR2 FQNEAQ come from the germline V gene (reference sequence). This CDR3 is built from 14 residues. V was pared by 1 base and J by 4 bases, with 8 bases between.

The CDR3 loop is CASSPPWAALAKNIQYF. CDR3 nucleotide sequence: TGTGCCAGCTCACCACCCTGGGCCGCCTTAGCCAAAAACATTCAGTACTTC. The chain recombines TRBV18 with TRBJ2-4; no clear D. Looked up from germline, CDR1 is KGHSH and CDR2 is LQKENI. The CDR3 runs to 17 residues. Trimming shortened V by 0 bases and J by 0 bases, and 12 bases separated the two germline ends. The entire variable domain, with the rest obtained from reference TRBV18 and TRBJ2-4, is as follows: NAGVMQNPRHLVRRRGQEARLRCSPMKGHSHVYWYRQLPEEGLKFMVYLQKENIIDESGMPKERFSAEFPKEGPSILRIQQVVRGDSAAYFCASSPPWAALAKNIQYFGAGTRLSVL.

This clone has only one observation. The V gene is TRBV7-2, the J gene TRBJ1-1; D not certain. V was cut by 3 bases and J by 3 bases, with 8 bases left in between. Germline lookup yields CDR1 SGHTA and CDR2 FQGNSA. CDR3 length equals 13 residues. Written as DNA, the CDR3 is TGTGCCAGCAGCTTGGAGTCTTACACTGAAGCTTTCTTT. It yields the protein CASSLESYTEAFF.

CDR3 in amino acids: CASIYKGGFEQFF. CDR3 DNA sequence: TGTGCCAGCATTTACAAAGGGGGCTTTGAGCAGTTCTTC. The gene calls are TRBV2 and TRBJ2-1, with 7 nucleotides matching TRBD1. This CDR3 region has 13 residues. Germline V gene data show CDR1 as SNHLY and CDR2 as FYNNEI. V shed 7 bases, J shed 9 bases, and the junction held 9 bases outside the gene matches.

This clone was observed once. This chain uses TRBV7-9 with TRBJ2-7; possibly TRBD1 for D (5 bases). Trimming left V 5 bases short and J 7 bases short, with 18 bases between. This CDR3 is 14 amino acids long. Per germline, CDR1 SEHNR and CDR2 FQNEAQ (reference sequence). The CDR3 DNA reads as TGTGCCAGCAGCCTAATTGACAGCTATCCTGAGCAGTACTTC. This translates into CASSLIDSYPEQYF.